This TCR beta chain was identified in a study of Ad26.COV2.S vaccination and SARS-CoV-2 variants. Study-wide findings and caveats: Assessments of TCR breadth and depth may have underestimated the total T cell responses. Following vaccination, spike-specific CD8+ and CD4+ T cell responses reportedly exhibited substantial breadth.

The treatment denotes: roughly 19 received Ad26.COV2.S at low or high dose, single or two shots; 5 received placebo; per-sample allocation not given. Sampling was performed 63 days after the first vaccine or placebo injection. With respect to this clone: Its antigen remains unknown.

Per the germline V gene, CDR1 is MGHRA and CDR2 is YSYEKL. The CDR3 sequence is 18 residues long. Trimming cost V 0 bases and J 0 bases, with 12 bases left between them. Some clones are missing from TCRdb's copy, which holds only in-frame ones; the method was immunoSEQ multiplex PCR. Seen here are around 340,000 clones, 88% observed once, and the top ten hold approximately 5.9%. The material sequenced was peripheral blood, taken in a trial of Ad26.COV2.S vaccine versus placebo. The sequence derives from a person between 18 and 60 years old who received the Ad26.COV2.S COVID-19 vaccine or a placebo. The V and J genes are TRBV4-1 and TRBJ1-6; D is undetermined. CDR3 loop: CASSQEFRQSSYNSPLHF. For the CDR3, the DNA is TGCGCCAGCAGCCAAGAATTCCGGCAGAGCTCCTATAATTCACCCCTCCACTTT.